Each of the 31 T cell receptor beta chains below was sequenced from the same sample in a study of T cell responses to AZD1222 COVID-19 vaccine. Here immunoSEQ multiplex PCR was the method, and the copy in TCRdb shows in-frame clones only, minus some. The data contain approximately 200,000 clones, about nine tenths of them singletons. The specimen was peripheral blood, collected 28 days after the second AZD1222 dose. Source of these receptors: an adult who received the AZD1222 COVID-19 vaccine.

This CDR3 is CASSQAGVYNEQFF. The CDR3 DNA reads as TGTGCCAGCAGCCAAGCAGGGGTCTACAATGAGCAGTTCTTC. The chain links TRBV3-1 (or the pseudogene TRBV3-2) to TRBJ2-1, with TRBD1 as a possible D gene (6 bases). The germline V gene has CDR1 LGHDT and CDR2 YNNKEL (reference sequence). The CDR3 is made up of 14 amino acids. Trimming left V 1 base short and J 3 bases short, with 7 bases between.

The CDR3 is CASSQGDRAGANYGYTF. DNA for the CDR3: TGTGCCAGCAGCCAAGGGGACAGGGCCGGAGCTAACTATGGCTACACCTTC. The rearrangement links TRBV3-1 (or the pseudogene TRBV3-2) to TRBJ1-2, with 9 positions matching TRBD1. There are 17 residues in the CDR3. Trimming at V came to 1 base and at J to 0 bases, leaving 6 bases not matched to a gene. The germline V gene has CDR1 LGHDT and CDR2 YNNKEL (reference sequence).

This chain connects TRBV28 to TRBJ1-3, with D hard to call. V was cut by 3 bases and J by 7 bases, with 7 bases left in between. The CDR3 is 12 amino acids. Per germline, CDR1 MDHEN and CDR2 SYDVKM. Here the CDR3 reads CASSFRGNTIYF. As DNA, the CDR3 is TGTGCCAGCAGTTTCCGGGGTAACACCATATATTTT.

V and J are TRBV28 and TRBJ1-2; D unresolved. CDR3 size: 14 residues. The V gene's germline CDR1 is MDHEN and CDR2 SYDVKM. V lost 5 bases and J lost 2, with 12 bases in between. CDR3: CASSPPTPNYGYTF. DNA for the CDR3: TGTGCCAGCAGTCCCCCGACACCGAACTATGGCTACACCTTC.

V is TRBV5-1 and J is TRBJ2-7; D possibly corresponds to TRBD1 (6 bases). Looked up from germline, CDR1 is SGHRS and CDR2 is YFSETQ. This CDR3 has 12 residues. V shed 5 bases and J shed 0 bases, with 6 bases lying between them. DNA of the CDR3: TGCGCCAGCAGGGACAGCTCCTACGAGCAGTACTTC. Its translation is CASRDSSYEQYF.

This clone was seen a few times. The CDR3 is CASSRRQGAGGYTF. The CDR3 DNA reads TGTGCCAGCAGTCGAAGACAGGGGGCGGGTGGCTACACCTTC. The rearrangement joins TRBV6-5 to TRBJ1-2, with 10 positions matching TRBD1. This CDR3 contains 14 residues. Trimming took 5 bases from V and 7 from J; bases not matched to a gene: 7. From germline, CDR1 is MNHEY and CDR2 SVGAGI.

In DNA, the CDR3 is TGTGCCAGCAGTTTATCGGGGGCGGCAACCTTTAATGAAAAACTGTTTTTT. Amino acids: CASSLSGAATFNEKLFF. This chain connects TRBV28 to TRBJ1-4, with D maybe TRBD1 (6 bases). Trimming cost V 1 base and J 4 bases, with 16 bases left between them. This CDR3 has 17 residues. Germline CDR1 is MDHEN and CDR2 is SYDVKM.

This chain uses TRBV19 with TRBJ1-1, with 8 bases aligning to TRBD1. This CDR3 spans 14 amino acids. Germline V gene sequence: CDR1 LNHDA, CDR2 SQIVND (reference sequence). V trimming: 5 bases; J trimming: 2 bases; junction bases outside the gene matches: 4. CDR3 region: CASSAGQANTEAFF. CDR3 coding DNA: TGTGCCAGTAGTGCGGGACAGGCAAACACTGAAGCTTTCTTT.

The rearrangement uses TRBV3-1 (or the pseudogene TRBV3-2) and TRBJ2-3; 12 bases fit TRBD2. Germline lookup yields CDR1 LGHDT and CDR2 YNNKEL (reference sequence). The CDR3 runs 15 residues. V was pared by 3 bases and J by 8 bases, with 6 bases of the junction left unmatched. CDR3 residues: CASSQLAGGKVTQYF. In nucleotides, the CDR3 is TGTGCCAGCAGCCAGCTAGCGGGAGGGAAAGTTACGCAGTATTTT.

CDR3 coding DNA: TGTGCCAGCAGCTTACAGACCTCTGGGGCCAACGTCCTGACTTTC. Its translation is CASSLQTSGANVLTF. V usage is TRBV5-4 and J usage is TRBJ2-6, with unresolved D. V shed 2 bases and J shed 0 bases, with 6 bases lying between them. Germline V gives CDR1 SGHNT, CDR2 YYREEE (reference sequence). This CDR3 region has 15 residues.

This chain connects TRBV7-2 to TRBJ1-6, with D possibly being TRBD1 (6 bases). Trimming took off 1 base at V and 9 bases at J, with 13 bases between the two ends. CDR3 length equals 15 residues. The germline V gene encodes CDR1 SGHTA and CDR2 FQGNSA. CDR3 amino acids: CASSLVLQGRSPLHF. The CDR3 region has the DNA TGTGCCAGCAGCTTAGTATTACAGGGACGTTCACCCCTCCACTTT.

The rearrangement joins TRBV6-5 to TRBJ2-7; D not resolved. Trimming left V 8 bases short and J 3 bases short, with 8 bases between. The CDR3 loop spans 11 amino acids. CDR1 is MNHEY and CDR2 is SVGAGI in the germline V gene. CDR3 region: CASGPGYEQYF. The CDR3 nucleotides read TGTGCCAGCGGTCCGGGCTACGAGCAGTACTTC.

This clone was seen a single time. The chain links TRBV10-3 to TRBJ2-3, with D possibly TRBD1 on 6 matching bases. Trimming stripped 6 bases from V and 2 bases from J, with 12 bases between. This CDR3 region has 14 residues. The germline V gene has CDR1 ENHRY and CDR2 SYGVKD. CDR3 loop: CAIREGQSTDTQYF. The CDR3 region has the DNA TGTGCCATCAGAGAGGGACAATCCACAGATACGCAGTATTTT.

This chain connects TRBV14 to TRBJ1-1; D unresolved. CDR3 length: 15 amino acids. Trimming took off 2 bases at V and 3 bases at J, with 13 bases between the two ends. Germline CDR1 reads SGHDN; CDR2 reads FVKESK. The CDR3 region has the DNA TGTGCCAGCAGCCAAACGGGGTATGGATACACTGAAGCTTTCTTT. This gives the protein CASSQTGYGYTEAFF.

The count of this clone is one. The chain joins TRBV10-3 to TRBJ2-1; 9 nucleotides match TRBD2. The V segment lost 0 bases and the J segment 9 bases; nucleotides outside the gene matches: 6. The germline gives CDR1 ENHRY, CDR2 SYGVKD. This CDR3 is built from 15 residues. CDR3 DNA sequence: TGTGCCATCAGTGAGTCGCGGGAGGGAATCGGTGAGCAGTTCTTC. This translates into CAISESREGIGEQFF.

This clone was seen only once. The chain couples TRBV7-3 to TRBJ2-1, with a tentative D call TRBD2 (6 bases). This CDR3 contains 16 residues. The ends were cut back, 6 bases at V and 7 bases at J, with 22 bases in the middle. Germline values: CDR1 SGHTA, CDR2 FQGTGA. DNA of the CDR3: TGTGCCAGCAGGCAATCAATCGGGACTGCCATGAATGAGCAGTTCTTC. Its protein is CASRQSIGTAMNEQFF.

The rearrangement uses TRBV11-3 and TRBJ2-2, with TRBD1 identical over 7 bases. Trimming cost V 5 bases and J 1 base; bases outside gene matches: 4. Germline CDR1 SGHNT, CDR2 YENEEA. This CDR3 region has 15 residues. The CDR3 nucleotides are TGTGCCAGCAGCCCCAGGGGGATGAACACCGGGGAGCTGTTTTTT. As protein: CASSPRGMNTGELFF.

The chain combines TRBV4-2 with TRBJ2-3, with D tentatively TRBD1 or TRBD2 (5 bases each). V was clipped by 0 bases and J by 2 bases, with 21 bases between them. The germline V gene has CDR1 LGHNA and CDR2 YNFKEQ. The CDR3 totals 19 residues. CDR3 in DNA: TGTGCCAGCAGCCAAGAGAGGGAGTACTGGTGGGGGAACACAGATACGCAGTATTTT. Its protein is CASSQEREYWWGNTDTQYF.

The chain links TRBV5-1 to TRBJ2-7; D may be TRBD1 (6 bases). Germline V gene lookup returns CDR1 SGHRS and CDR2 YFSETQ. The CDR3 sequence is 12 residues long. Trimming cost V 3 bases and J 4 bases, with 8 bases left between them. CDR3 residues: CASSSTGYEQYF. The CDR3 DNA reads TGCGCCAGCAGCTCTACAGGGTACGAGCAGTACTTC. The whole variable domain, remainder taken from reference TRBV5-1 and TRBJ2-7, is KAGVTQTPRYLIKTRGQQVTLSCSPISGHRSVSWYQQTPGQGLQFLFEYFSETQRNKGNFPGRFSGRQFSNSRSEMNVSTLELGDSALYLCASSSTGYEQYFGPGTRLTVT.

The rearrangement uses TRBV6-5 and TRBJ1-1, with unresolved D. The V and J ends lost 0 bases and 0 bases respectively, with 8 bases between them. Looked up from germline, CDR1 is MNHEY and CDR2 is SVGAGI. The CDR3 loop spans 15 amino acids. The CDR3 DNA is TGTGCCAGCAGTTACTCACACCTGATGAACACTGAAGCTTTCTTT. Residues: CASSYSHLMNTEAFF.

This sequence joins TRBV12-3 or TRBV12-4 and TRBJ1-1, with D maybe TRBD1 (5 bases). The V end was cut by 3 bases, the J end by 8 bases, with 13 bases between. CDR3 length: 13 amino acids. DNA for the CDR3: TGTGCCAGCAGTTTCCGGGGACGGAAAGAAGCTTTCTTT. As protein: CASSFRGRKEAFF.

The J gene is TRBJ2-7, the V gene TRBV18, with D possibly being TRBD1 (6 bases). V lost 1 base and J lost 6, with 13 bases in between. The CDR3 contains 14 residues. Germline V CDR1 and CDR2: KGHSH, LQKENI. The CDR3 reads CASSPQDRTGEQYF. The CDR3 nucleotides are TGTGCCAGCTCACCACAGGACAGAACTGGCGAGCAGTACTTC.

The CDR3 loop is CASSLTSPSGRLAKNIQYF. CDR3 nucleotide sequence: TGTGCCAGCAGCTTAACTTCCCCGAGCGGGAGACTAGCCAAAAACATTCAGTACTTC. The J gene is TRBJ2-4, the V gene TRBV7-9, with 8 bases fitting TRBD2. Germline assignment: CDR1 SEHNR and CDR2 FQNEAQ (reference sequence). J was trimmed by 0 bases and V by 2 bases; bases with no gene match: 12. This CDR3 contains 19 residues.

A note on this clone: The junction departs from germline at one end; a sequencing error may be responsible. CDR3 amino acids: CASRDSANAGELFF. In nucleotides, the CDR3 is TGTGCCAGCAGGGACAGCGCGAACGCCGGGGAGCTGTTTTTT. The V and J genes are TRBV6-5 and TRBJ2-2, with D perhaps TRBD1 (6 bases). The CDR3 loop spans 14 amino acids. Germline V gene lookup returns CDR1 MNHEY and CDR2 SVGAGI.

Only one count was recorded for this clone. The chain couples TRBV7-9 to TRBJ2-1; no firm D call. Germline V gives CDR1 SEHNR, CDR2 FQNEAQ (reference sequence). V shed 2 bases and J shed 9 bases, with 11 bases lying between them. The CDR3 spans 13 residues. The CDR3 DNA reads TGTGCCAGCAGCTTATCTCGGTCGGTTGAGCAGTTCTTC. Translating it yields CASSLSRSVEQFF.

The DNA for the CDR3 is TGTGCCAGCAGCCAGGACAGGGCCCGAAATCAGCCCCAGCATTTT. Residues: CASSQDRARNQPQHF. V gene TRBV28 combines with J gene TRBJ1-5; 8 nucleotides line up with TRBD1. V shed 6 bases and J 4 bases; nucleotides not matched to a gene: 8. The length of the CDR3 is 15 residues. Germline CDR1 and CDR2: MDHEN and SYDVKM.

This sequence joins TRBV7-3 and TRBJ1-6, with 7 positions matching TRBD1. CDR3 size: 13 residues. The germline gives CDR1 SGHTA, CDR2 FQGTGA. Germline trimming cut 8 bases from V and 13 bases from J; bases unmatched to any gene: 11. The CDR3 DNA sequence: TGTGCCAGCGGGGCGGGACAGATTTCCCCCCTCCACTTT. It yields the protein CASGAGQISPLHF.

The rearrangement uses TRBV7-9 and TRBJ1-1, with no clear D. Germline V gene sequence: CDR1 SEHNR, CDR2 FQNEAQ (reference sequence). This CDR3 has 14 amino acids. Trimming left V 3 bases short and J 2 bases short, with 10 bases between. This chain's CDR3 is CASSLQQKNTEAFF. The CDR3 region has the DNA TGTGCCAGCAGCTTGCAACAGAAAAACACTGAAGCTTTCTTT.

This clone was seen a few times. Sequence at one end of the junction differs from germline and may be a read error. The CDR3 sequence: CASSEGGTRGIF. The CDR3 DNA is TGCGCCAGCAGTGAGGGTGGGACTAGAGGGATCTTC. This chain links TRBV10-2 with TRBJ2-1; 8 bases match TRBD2. The germline gives CDR1 WSHSY, CDR2 SAAADI. This CDR3 has 12 residues.

The CDR3 here is CASSDGGVGRYEQYF. CDR3 in DNA: TGTGCCAGCAGTGATGGGGGGGTCGGTAGGTACGAGCAGTACTTC. This chain joins TRBV2 and TRBJ2-7; 7 bases align to TRBD2. Germline trimming cut 3 bases from V and 4 bases from J; bases unmatched to any gene: 9. The V gene's germline CDR1 is SNHLY and CDR2 FYNNEI. The CDR3 length is 15 residues.

This clone was seen a handful of times. The chain employs TRBV19 and TRBJ2-7; D gene ambiguous. The CDR3 loop spans 13 amino acids. The germline CDR1 and CDR2 sequences are LNHDA and SQIVND (reference sequence). The V end lost 4 bases, the J end lost 0 bases, and 7 bases lay between the germline ends. This chain's CDR3 is CASSTTGSYEQYF. The DNA of the CDR3 is TGTGCCAGTAGTACGACGGGCTCCTACGAGCAGTACTTC.